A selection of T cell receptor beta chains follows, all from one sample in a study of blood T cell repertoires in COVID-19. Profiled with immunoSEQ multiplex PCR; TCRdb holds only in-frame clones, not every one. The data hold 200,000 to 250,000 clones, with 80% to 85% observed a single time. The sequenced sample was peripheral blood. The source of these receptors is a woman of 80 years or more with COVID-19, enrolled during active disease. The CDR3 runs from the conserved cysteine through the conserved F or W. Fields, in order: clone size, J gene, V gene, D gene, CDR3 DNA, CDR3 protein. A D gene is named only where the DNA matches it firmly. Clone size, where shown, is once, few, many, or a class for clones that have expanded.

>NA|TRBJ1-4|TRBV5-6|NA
TGTGCCAGCAGCTTTTGGGGCAGCCTTAATGAAAAACTGTTTTTT
CASSFWGSLNEKLFF
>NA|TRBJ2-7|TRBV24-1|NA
TGTGCCACCAGTTCGAAAGAGGGCAGGGCGGGAGAGCAGTACTTC
CATSSKEGRAGEQYF
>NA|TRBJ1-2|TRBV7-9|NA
TGTGCCAGCAGCTTAGGACAGGCCCCCTATGGCTACACCTTC
CASSLGQAPYGYTF
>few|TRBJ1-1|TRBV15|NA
TGTGCCACCAGCAAAGGGGTGGAGGGGACGAACACTGAAGCTTTCTTT
CATSKGVEGTNTEAFF
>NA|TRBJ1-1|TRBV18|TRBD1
TGTGCCAGCTCACCCGTGGCAGGGGGAACTGAAGCTTTCTTT
CASSPVAGGTEAFF
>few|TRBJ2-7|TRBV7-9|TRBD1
TGTGCCAGCAGCTTAGGACAGGGAGTCTACGAGCAGTACTTC
CASSLGQGVYEQYF
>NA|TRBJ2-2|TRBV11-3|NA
TGTGCCAGCAGAGGACAGTCAGAGTCCGGGGAGCTGTTTTTT
CASRGQSESGELFF
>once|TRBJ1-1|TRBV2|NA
TGTGCCAGCAGTGCCATCCCCGCGGCTGAAGCTTTCTTT
CASSAIPAAEAFF
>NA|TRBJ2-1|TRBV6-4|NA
TGTGCCAGCAGTGACTCGAAAGAAGGGAGAGAGCAGTTCTTC
CASSDSKEGREQFF
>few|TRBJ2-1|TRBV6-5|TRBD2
TGTGCCAGCAGGCCGGGACTAGCGGGGGACAATGAGCAGTTCTTC
CASRPGLAGDNEQFF
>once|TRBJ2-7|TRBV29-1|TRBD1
TGCAGCGTTGAATGGCAGGGGGCCTACGAGCAGTACTTC
CSVEWQGAYEQYF
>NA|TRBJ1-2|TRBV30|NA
TGTGCCTGGAGCTCAGGGGCGCGGAATGGCTACACCTTC
CAWSSGARNGYTF
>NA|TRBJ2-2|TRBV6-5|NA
TGTGCCAGCAGCCTCACTAGAGTAGACGCCGGGGAGCTGTTTTTT
CASSLTRVDAGELFF
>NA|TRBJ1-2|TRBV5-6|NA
TGTGCCAGCAGCTTAAACCGTATCAGGGCGGGGTATGGCTACACCTTC
CASSLNRIRAGYGYTF
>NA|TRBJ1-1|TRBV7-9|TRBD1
TGTGCCAGCAGCGAAGGGGGCGTCCGCGCTGAAGCTTTCTTT
CASSEGGVRAEAFF
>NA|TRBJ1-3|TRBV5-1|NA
TGCGCCAGCAGCGCGACAGGTCCTGGAAACACCATATATTTT
CASSATGPGNTIYF
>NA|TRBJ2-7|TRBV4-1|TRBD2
TGCGCCAGCAGCCAGGCTTGGGGTGGCGGGGGCTACGAGCAGTACTTC
CASSQAWGGGGYEQYF
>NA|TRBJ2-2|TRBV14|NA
TGTGCCAGTGGACAGTACCAATGGGAGCTGTTTTTT
CASGQYQWELFF
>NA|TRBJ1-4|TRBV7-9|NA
TGTGCCAGCAGCCCGTGGGGGGGGATAACTTCAACTAATGAAAAACTGTTTTTT
CASSPWGGITSTNEKLFF
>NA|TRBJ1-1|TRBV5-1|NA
TGCGCCAGCAGCTCAGGGGCGGTGCGCGGCACTGAAGCTTTCTTT
CASSSGAVRGTEAFF
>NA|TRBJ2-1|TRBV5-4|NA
TGTGCCAGCAGCTTAGACAGGGACTTCTACAATGAGCAGTTCTTC
CASSLDRDFYNEQFF
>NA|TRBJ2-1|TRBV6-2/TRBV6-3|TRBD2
TGTGCCAGCAGTTACGCGGCGGGAGGAATCTATGAGCAGTTCTTC
CASSYAAGGIYEQFF
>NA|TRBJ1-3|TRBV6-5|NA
TGTGCCAGCAGTAACAGGGCGATCTCTGGAAACACCATATATTTT
CASSNRAISGNTIYF
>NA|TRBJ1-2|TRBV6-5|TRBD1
TGTGCCAGCAGTTACGCCGGGACAGGGGGCTATGGCTACACCTTC
CASSYAGTGGYGYTF
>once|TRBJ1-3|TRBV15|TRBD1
TGTGCCACCAGCACAGGGGGCTCTGGAAACACCATATATTTT
CATSTGGSGNTIYF